A selection of T cell receptor beta chains follows, all from one sample in a study of blood T cell repertoires in COVID-19. This table comes from immunoSEQ multiplex PCR, and its TCRdb copy is limited to in-frame clones, with some not included. The profile shows about 250,000 clones, 88% of them singletons. Sequencing was carried out using PBMCs or T cells enriched from blood (not recorded which). These receptors all stem from a woman between 45 and 60 years old who had recovered from COVID-19. Both conserved end residues are part of each CDR3. A D gene is named only where the DNA matches it firmly. For some rows the clone size is stated as once, few or many, or as a class when expanded; others skip it.

-,TRBV2,TRBJ2-3,TRBD2,CASTEASGISTDTQYF,TGTGCCAGCACCGAGGCTAGCGGGATTAGCACAGATACGCAGTATTTT
-,TRBV5-1,TRBJ1-1,-,CASSLLQGNTEAFF,TGCGCCAGCAGCTTATTACAGGGGAACACTGAAGCTTTCTTT
-,TRBV19,TRBJ2-1,-,CASSTLATSSYNEQFF,TGTGCCAGTAGTACCCTAGCGACGAGCTCCTACAATGAGCAGTTCTTC
-,TRBV5-1,TRBJ2-3,TRBD2,CASSPGLATDTQYF,TGCGCCAGCAGCCCGGGACTAGCGACAGATACGCAGTATTTT
-,TRBV4-1,TRBJ2-7,-,CASSPTGTYTYEQYF,TGCGCCAGCAGCCCCACCGGGACTTACACCTACGAGCAGTACTTC
-,TRBV7-9,TRBJ1-2,-,CASSLQAGENYGYTF,TGTGCCAGCAGCTTACAGGCAGGGGAAAACTATGGCTACACCTTC
-,TRBV28,TRBJ1-5,TRBD1,CASSTQTGGNQPQHF,TGTGCCAGCAGTACCCAAACAGGGGGCAATCAGCCCCAGCATTTT
-,TRBV7-2,TRBJ1-2,-,CASSLLWGEGYTF,TGTGCCAGCAGCTTACTATGGGGGGAAGGCTACACCTTC
-,TRBV3-1/TRBV3-2,TRBJ1-1,-,CASSLGQNTEAFF,TGTGCCAGCAGCCTCGGACAAAACACTGAAGCTTTCTTT
-,TRBV7-3,TRBJ2-2,-,CASSLIATGELFF,TGTGCCAGCAGCTTAATAGCCACCGGGGAGCTGTTTTTT
-,TRBV19,TRBJ2-2,-,CASSPALGLSGSGELFF,TGTGCCAGTAGTCCAGCCCTGGGACTCTCCGGGTCCGGGGAGCTGTTTTTT
-,TRBV7-2,TRBJ1-6,-,CASSLARRGRSYNSPLHF,TGTGCCAGCAGCTTAGCTAGGCGGGGGCGGAGCTATAATTCACCCCTCCACTTT
-,TRBV6-1,TRBJ1-5,TRBD1,CASSESGQIQPQHF,TGTGCCAGCAGTGAGTCGGGACAGATCCAGCCCCAGCATTTT
few,TRBV6-5,TRBJ1-5,-,CASSLTANQPQHF,TGTGCCAGCAGCCTGACAGCCAATCAGCCCCAGCATTTT
-,TRBV28,TRBJ2-7,TRBD2,CASSKGGRVPYEQYF,TGTGCCAGCAGTAAGGGCGGGAGGGTCCCCTACGAGCAGTACTTC
-,TRBV28,TRBJ2-5,-,CASSSMRNRQETQYF,TGTGCCAGCAGTTCCATGCGGAACCGCCAAGAGACCCAGTACTTC
-,TRBV4-3,TRBJ2-7,TRBD2,CASSPGLAENYEQYF,TGCGCCAGCAGCCCGGGACTAGCGGAAAACTACGAGCAGTACTTC